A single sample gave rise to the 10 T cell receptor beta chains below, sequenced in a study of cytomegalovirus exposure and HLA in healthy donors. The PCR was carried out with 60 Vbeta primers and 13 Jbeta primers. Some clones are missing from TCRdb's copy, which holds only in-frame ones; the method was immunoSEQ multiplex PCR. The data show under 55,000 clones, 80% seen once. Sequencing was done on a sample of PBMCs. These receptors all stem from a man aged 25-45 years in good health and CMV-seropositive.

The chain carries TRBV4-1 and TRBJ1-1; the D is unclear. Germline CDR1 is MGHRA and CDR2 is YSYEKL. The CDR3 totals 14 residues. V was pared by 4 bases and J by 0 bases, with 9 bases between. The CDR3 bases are TGCGCCAGCAGCCCGCCTCCTATGAACACTGAAGCTTTCTTT. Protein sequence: CASSPPPMNTEAFF.

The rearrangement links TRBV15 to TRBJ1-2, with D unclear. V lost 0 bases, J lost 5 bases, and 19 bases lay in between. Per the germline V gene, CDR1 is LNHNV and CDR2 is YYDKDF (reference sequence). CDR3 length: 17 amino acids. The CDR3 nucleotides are TGTGCCACCAGCAGAGATTCTAGCAGCCGCGGGATATATGGCTACACCTTC. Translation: CATSRDSSSRGIYGYTF.

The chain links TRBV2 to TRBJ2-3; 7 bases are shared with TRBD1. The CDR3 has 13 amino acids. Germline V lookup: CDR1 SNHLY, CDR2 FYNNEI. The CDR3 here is CAAWGQGADTQYF. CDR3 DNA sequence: TGTGCTGCGTGGGGCCAGGGGGCAGATACGCAGTATTTT.

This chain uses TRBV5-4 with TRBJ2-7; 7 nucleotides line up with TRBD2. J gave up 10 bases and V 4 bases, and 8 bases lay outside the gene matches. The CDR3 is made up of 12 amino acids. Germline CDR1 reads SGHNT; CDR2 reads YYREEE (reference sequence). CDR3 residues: CASSATPGLQYF. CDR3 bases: TGTGCCAGCAGCGCAACACCGGGACTACAGTACTTC.

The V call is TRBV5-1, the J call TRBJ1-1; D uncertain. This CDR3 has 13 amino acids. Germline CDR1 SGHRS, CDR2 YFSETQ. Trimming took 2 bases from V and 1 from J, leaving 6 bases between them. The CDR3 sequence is CASSFPENTEAFF. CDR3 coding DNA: TGCGCCAGCAGCTTCCCAGAGAACACTGAAGCTTTCTTT.

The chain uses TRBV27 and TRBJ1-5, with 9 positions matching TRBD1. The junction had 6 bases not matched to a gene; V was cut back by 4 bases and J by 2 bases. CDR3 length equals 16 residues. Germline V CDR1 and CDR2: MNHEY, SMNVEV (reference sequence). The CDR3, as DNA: TGTGCCAGCAGTTCCACAGGGGGCTATGGCAATCAGCCCCAGCATTTT. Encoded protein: CASSSTGGYGNQPQHF.

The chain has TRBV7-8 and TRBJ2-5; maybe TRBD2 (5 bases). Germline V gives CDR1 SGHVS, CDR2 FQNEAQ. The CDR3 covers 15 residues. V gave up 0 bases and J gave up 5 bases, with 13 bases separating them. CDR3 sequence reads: CASSLATGGGETQYF. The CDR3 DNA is TGTGCCAGCAGCTTAGCCACCGGAGGTGGGGAGACCCAGTACTTC.

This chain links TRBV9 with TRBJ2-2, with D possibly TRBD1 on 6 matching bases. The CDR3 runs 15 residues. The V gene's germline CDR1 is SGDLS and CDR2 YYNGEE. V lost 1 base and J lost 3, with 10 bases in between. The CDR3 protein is CASSVLDSYTGELFF. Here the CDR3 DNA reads TGTGCCAGCAGCGTACTGGACAGTTACACCGGGGAGCTGTTTTTT.

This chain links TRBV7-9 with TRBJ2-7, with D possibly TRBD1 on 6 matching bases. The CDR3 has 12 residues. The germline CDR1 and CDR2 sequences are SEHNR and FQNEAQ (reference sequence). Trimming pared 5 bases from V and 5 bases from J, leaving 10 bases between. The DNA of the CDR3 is TGTGCCAGCAGCCTCCGGACAGACGAGCAGTACTTC. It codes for CASSLRTDEQYF.

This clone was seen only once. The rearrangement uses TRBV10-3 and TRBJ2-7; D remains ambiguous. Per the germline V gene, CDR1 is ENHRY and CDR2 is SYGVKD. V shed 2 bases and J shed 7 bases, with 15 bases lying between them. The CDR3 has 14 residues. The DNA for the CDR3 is TGTGCCATCAGTGAGGACTCCACTACGTGGGAGCAGTACTTC. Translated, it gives CAISEDSTTWEQYF.